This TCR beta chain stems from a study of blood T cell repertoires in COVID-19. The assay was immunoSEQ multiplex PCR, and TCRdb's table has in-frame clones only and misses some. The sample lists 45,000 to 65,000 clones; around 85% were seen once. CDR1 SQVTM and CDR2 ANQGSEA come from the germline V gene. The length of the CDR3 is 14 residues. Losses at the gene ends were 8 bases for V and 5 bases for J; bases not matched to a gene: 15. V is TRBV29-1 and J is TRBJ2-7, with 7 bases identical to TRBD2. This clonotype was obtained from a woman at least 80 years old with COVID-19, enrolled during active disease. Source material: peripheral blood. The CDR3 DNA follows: TGCAGCTCCCGAGAGGGCAGGGAGGGAAACGAGCAGTACTTC. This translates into CSSREGREGNEQYF.